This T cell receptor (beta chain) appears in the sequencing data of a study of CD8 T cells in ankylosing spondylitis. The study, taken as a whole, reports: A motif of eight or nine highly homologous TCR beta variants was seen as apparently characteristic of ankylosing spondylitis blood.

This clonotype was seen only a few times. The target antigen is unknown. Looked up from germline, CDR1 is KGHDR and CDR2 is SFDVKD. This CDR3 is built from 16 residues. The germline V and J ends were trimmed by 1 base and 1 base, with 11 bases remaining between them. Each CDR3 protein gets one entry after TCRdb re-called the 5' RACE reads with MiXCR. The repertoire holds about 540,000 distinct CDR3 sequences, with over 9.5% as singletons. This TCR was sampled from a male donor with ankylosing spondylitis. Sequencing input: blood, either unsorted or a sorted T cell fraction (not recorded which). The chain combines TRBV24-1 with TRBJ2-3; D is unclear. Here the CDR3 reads CATSDFVRAGTDTQYF. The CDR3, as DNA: TGTGCCACCAGTGATTTCGTAAGGGCCGGCACAGATACGCAGTATTTT.